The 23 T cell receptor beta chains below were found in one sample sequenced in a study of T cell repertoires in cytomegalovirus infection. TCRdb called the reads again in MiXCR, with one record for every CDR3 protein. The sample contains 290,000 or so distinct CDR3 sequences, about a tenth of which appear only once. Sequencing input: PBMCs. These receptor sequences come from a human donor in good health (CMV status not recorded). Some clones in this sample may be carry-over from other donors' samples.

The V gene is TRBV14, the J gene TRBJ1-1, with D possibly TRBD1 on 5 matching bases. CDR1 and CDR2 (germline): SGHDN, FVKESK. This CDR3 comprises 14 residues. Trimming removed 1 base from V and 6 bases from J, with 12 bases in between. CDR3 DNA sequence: TGTGCCAGCAGCCAAGTGGCGGGGGTGGCTGAAGCTTTCTTT. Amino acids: CASSQVAGVAEAFF.

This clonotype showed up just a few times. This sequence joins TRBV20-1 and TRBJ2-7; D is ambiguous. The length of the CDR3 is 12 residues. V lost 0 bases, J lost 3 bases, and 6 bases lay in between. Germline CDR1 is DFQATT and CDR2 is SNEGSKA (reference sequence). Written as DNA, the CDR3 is TGCAGTGCTAGAGAGCAACTCTACGAGCAGTACTTC. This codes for CSAREQLYEQYF.

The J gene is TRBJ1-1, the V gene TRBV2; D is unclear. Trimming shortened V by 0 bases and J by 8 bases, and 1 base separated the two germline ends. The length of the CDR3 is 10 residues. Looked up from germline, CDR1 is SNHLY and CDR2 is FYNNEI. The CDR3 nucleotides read TGTGCCAGCAGTGAAGCGGAAGCTTTCTTT. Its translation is CASSEAEAFF.

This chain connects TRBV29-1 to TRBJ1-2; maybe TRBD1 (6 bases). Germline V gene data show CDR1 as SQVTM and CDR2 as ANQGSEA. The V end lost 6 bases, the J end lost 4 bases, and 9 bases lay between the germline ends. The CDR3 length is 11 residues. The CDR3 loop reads CSVGQSYGYTF. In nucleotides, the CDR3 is TGCAGCGTCGGACAGTCCTATGGCTACACCTTC.

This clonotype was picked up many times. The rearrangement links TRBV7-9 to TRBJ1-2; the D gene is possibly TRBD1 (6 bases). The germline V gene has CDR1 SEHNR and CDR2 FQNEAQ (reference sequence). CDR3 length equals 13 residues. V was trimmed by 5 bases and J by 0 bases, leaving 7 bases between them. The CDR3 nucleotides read TGTGCCAGCAGCGACAGGCCTAACTATGGCTACACCTTC. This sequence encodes CASSDRPNYGYTF.

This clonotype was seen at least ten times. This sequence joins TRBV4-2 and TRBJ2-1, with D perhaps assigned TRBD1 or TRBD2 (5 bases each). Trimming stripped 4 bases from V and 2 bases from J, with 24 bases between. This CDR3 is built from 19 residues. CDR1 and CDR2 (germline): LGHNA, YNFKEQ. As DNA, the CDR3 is TGTGCCAGCAGCCCGAGACTTACCTTCTGGGACGGAGCCTACAATGAGCAGTTCTTC. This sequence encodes CASSPRLTFWDGAYNEQFF.

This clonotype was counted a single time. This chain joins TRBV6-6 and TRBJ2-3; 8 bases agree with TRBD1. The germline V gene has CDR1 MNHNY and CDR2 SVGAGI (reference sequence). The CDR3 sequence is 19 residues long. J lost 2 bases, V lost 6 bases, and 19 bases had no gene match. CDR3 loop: CASSPPGQDLESHTDTQYF. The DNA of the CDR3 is TGTGCCAGCAGCCCACCGGGACAGGACCTTGAAAGCCACACAGATACGCAGTATTTT.

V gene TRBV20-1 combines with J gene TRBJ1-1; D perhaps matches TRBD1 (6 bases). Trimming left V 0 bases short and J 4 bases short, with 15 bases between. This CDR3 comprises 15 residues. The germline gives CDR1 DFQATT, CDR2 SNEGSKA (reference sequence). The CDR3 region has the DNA TGCAGTGCTAGAGATAGGTCCGGGACACCCACTGAAGCTTTCTTT. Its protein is CSARDRSGTPTEAFF.

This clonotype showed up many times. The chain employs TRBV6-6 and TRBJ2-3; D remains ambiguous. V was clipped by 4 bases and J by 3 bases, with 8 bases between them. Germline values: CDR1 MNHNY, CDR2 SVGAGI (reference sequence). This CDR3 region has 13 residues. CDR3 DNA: TGTGCCAGCAGTTCCTCCCGTACAGATACGCAGTATTTT. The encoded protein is CASSSSRTDTQYF.

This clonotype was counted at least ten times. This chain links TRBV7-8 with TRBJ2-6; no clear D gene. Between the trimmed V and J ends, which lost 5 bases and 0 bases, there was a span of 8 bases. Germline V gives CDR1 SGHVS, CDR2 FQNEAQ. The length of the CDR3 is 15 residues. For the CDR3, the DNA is TGTGCCAGCAGCAGAACCCTCTCTGGGGCCAACGTCCTGACTTTC. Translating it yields CASSRTLSGANVLTF.

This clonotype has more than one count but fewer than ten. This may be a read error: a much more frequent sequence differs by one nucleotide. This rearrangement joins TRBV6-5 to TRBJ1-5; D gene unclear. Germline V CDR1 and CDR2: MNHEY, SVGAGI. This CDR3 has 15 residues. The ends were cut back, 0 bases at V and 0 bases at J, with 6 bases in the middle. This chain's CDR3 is CASSYSWGSNQPQHF. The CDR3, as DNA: TGTGCCAGCAGTTACTCGTGGGGTAGCAATCAGCCCCAGCATTTT.

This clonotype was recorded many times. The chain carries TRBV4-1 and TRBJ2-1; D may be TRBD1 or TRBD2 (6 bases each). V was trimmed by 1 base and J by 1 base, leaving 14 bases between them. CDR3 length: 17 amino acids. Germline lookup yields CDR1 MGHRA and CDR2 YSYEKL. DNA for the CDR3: TGCGCCAGCAGCCAAGTTGGACGGGGGCCTTCCTACAATGAGCAGTTCTTC. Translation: CASSQVGRGPSYNEQFF.

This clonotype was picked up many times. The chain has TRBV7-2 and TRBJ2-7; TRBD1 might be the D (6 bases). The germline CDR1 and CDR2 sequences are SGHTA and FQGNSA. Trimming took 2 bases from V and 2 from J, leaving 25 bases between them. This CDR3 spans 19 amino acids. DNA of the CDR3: TGTGCCAGCAGCTTATTTTCGGTGGGGAGTCAGACAGGAACCTACGAGCAGTACTTC. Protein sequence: CASSLFSVGSQTGTYEQYF.

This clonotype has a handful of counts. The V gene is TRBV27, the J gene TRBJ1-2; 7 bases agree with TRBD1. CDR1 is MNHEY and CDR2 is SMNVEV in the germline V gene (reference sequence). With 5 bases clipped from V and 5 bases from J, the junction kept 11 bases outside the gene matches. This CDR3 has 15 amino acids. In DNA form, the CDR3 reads TGTGCCAGCAGTACTGGGACAGAACGGGGTTATGGCTACACCTTC. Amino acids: CASSTGTERGYGYTF.

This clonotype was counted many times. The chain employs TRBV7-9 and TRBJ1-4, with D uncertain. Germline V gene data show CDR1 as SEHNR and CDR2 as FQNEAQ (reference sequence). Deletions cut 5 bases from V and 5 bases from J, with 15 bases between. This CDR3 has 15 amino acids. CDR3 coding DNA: TGTGCCAGCAGCCCTGCTGAGGGCGAAAATGAAAAACTGTTTTTT. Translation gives CASSPAEGENEKLFF.

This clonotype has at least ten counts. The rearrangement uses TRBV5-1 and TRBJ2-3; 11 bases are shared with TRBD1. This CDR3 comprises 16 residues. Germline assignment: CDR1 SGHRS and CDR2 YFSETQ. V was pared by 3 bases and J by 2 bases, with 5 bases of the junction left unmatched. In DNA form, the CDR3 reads TGCGCCAGCAGCTCTGGGGACAGGGGGACCACAGATACGCAGTATTTT. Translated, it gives CASSSGDRGTTDTQYF.

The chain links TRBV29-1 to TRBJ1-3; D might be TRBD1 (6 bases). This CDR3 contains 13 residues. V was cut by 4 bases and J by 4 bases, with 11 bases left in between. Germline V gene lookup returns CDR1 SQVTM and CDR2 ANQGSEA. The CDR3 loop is CSVGAGAGNTIYF. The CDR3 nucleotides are TGCAGCGTTGGCGCGGGGGCAGGAAACACCATATATTTT.

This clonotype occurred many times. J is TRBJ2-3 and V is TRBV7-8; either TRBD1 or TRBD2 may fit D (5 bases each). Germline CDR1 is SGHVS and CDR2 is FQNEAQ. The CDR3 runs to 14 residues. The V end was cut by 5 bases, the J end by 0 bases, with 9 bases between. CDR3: CASSRDGSTDTQYF. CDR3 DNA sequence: TGTGCCAGCAGCCGGGACGGGAGCACAGATACGCAGTATTTT.

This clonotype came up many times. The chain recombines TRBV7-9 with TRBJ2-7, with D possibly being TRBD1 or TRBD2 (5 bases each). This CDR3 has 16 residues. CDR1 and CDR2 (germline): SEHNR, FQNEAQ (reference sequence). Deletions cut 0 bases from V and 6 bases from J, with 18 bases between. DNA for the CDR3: TGTGCCAGCAGCTTAGCGGGACCGTTCAAGCCGGTCGAGCAGTACTTC. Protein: CASSLAGPFKPVEQYF.

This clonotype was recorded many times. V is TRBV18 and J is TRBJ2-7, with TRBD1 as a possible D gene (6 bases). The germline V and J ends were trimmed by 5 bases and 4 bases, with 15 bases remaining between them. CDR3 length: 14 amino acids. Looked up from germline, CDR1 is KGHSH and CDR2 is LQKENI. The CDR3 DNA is TGTGCCAGCTCATCGGACCAAACAGGGTACGAGCAGTACGTC. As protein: CASSSDQTGYEQYV.

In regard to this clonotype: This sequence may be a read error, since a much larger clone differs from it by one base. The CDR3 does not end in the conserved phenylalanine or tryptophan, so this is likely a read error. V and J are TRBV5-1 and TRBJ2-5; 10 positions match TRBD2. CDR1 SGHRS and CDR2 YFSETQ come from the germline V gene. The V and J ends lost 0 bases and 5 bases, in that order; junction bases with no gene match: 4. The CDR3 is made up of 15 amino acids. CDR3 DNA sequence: TGCGCCAGCAGCTTGGAGGGACTAGCGCGGGAGACCCAGTACTTA. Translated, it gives CASSLEGLARETQYL.

CDR3 in DNA: TGCAGTGCTAGAGATGCCGCAGGGGGACAGGACGGCTACACCTTC. This encodes CSARDAAGGQDGYTF. This rearrangement joins TRBV20-1 to TRBJ1-2, with 8 nucleotides matching TRBD1. Germline V gene lookup returns CDR1 DFQATT and CDR2 SNEGSKA (reference sequence). V lost 0 bases to trimming and J lost 8 bases; unmatched junction nucleotides: 11. The CDR3 is 15 amino acids.

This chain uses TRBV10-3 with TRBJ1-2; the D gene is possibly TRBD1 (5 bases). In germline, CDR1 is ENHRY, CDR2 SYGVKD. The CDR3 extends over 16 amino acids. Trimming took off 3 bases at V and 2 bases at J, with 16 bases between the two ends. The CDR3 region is CAISEVGRGGNYGYTF. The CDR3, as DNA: TGTGCCATCAGTGAAGTCGGGAGGGGTGGAAACTATGGCTACACCTTC.